Listed below are T cell receptor beta chains from one sample, sequenced in a study of cytomegalovirus exposure and HLA in healthy donors. Sequenced by immunoSEQ multiplex PCR; TCRdb stores in-frame clones only, minus some. The data contain under 200,000 clones, about 90% of them singletons. The sequenced sample consisted of PBMCs. The receptors stem from a woman aged 18-29 years in good health and CMV-seropositive. The CDR3 runs from the conserved cysteine through the conserved F or W. The D gene is left open where the match is weak. Not every row has a clone size; where given, it reads once, few, many or a size class.

j_gene | v_gene | abundance | d_gene | CDR3aa | CDR3nt
TRBJ1-1 | TRBV28 | once | TRBD1 | CASSPYGQGEANTEAFF | TGTGCCAGCAGCCCCTATGGACAGGGAGAGGCGAACACTGAAGCTTTCTTT
TRBJ1-4 | TRBV7-9 | . | . | CASSLAMAGGRVEKLFF | TGTGCCAGCAGCTTAGCGATGGCCGGGGGGCGGGTTGAAAAACTGTTTTTT
TRBJ2-7 | TRBV18 | . | . | CASSGRMSRETRYEQYF | TGTGCCAGCTCCGGCCGGATGAGCCGGGAGACTCGGTACGAGCAGTACTTC
TRBJ2-7 | TRBV15 | . | TRBD2 | CATSRALSGLAYEQYF | TGTGCCACCAGCAGAGCCCTATCGGGACTAGCATACGAGCAGTACTTC
TRBJ2-2 | TRBV10-3 | . | . | CAISGRGRTGELFF | TGTGCCATCAGTGGAAGAGGGCGCACCGGGGAGCTGTTTTTT
TRBJ1-1 | TRBV27 | . | . | CASSFPGSDAFF | TGTGCCAGCAGTTTCCCCGGGTCTGACGCTTTCTTT
TRBJ2-7 | TRBV5-1 | . | . | CASSLRGGAPYEQYF | TGCGCCAGCAGCTTACGAGGGGGAGCCCCCTACGAGCAGTACTTC
TRBJ2-1 | TRBV4-2 | . | TRBD2 | CASSQVTAGSYNEQFF | TGTGCCAGCAGCCAAGTAACAGCGGGGTCCTACAATGAGCAGTTCTTC
TRBJ2-1 | TRBV7-9 | . | TRBD2 | CASSSRTSGRVEQFF | TGTGCCAGCAGCTCCCGGACTAGCGGGAGGGTTGAGCAGTTCTTC
TRBJ2-1 | TRBV15 | . | TRBD2 | CATSRVSGRLNEQFF | TGTGCCACCAGCAGAGTTAGCGGGAGGCTGAATGAGCAGTTCTTC
TRBJ2-2 | TRBV11-2 | . | TRBD1 | CASSSTRDRRDQQTGELFF | TGTGCCAGCAGCTCCACCCGGGACAGGCGGGACCAACAGACCGGGGAGCTGTTTTTT
TRBJ1-1 | TRBV7-3 | . | . | CASSLTANTEAFF | TGTGCCAGCAGCTTGACAGCGAACACTGAAGCTTTCTTT
TRBJ2-5 | TRBV28 | once | TRBD2 | CASSWTSEETQYF | TGTGCCAGCAGCTGGACTAGCGAAGAGACCCAGTACTTC
TRBJ2-3 | TRBV18 | . | TRBD2 | CASSKREATDTQYF | TGTGCCAGCTCAAAACGGGAGGCCACAGATACGCAGTATTTT
TRBJ2-1 | TRBV30 | . | . | CAWSFNYNEQFF | TGTGCCTGGAGTTTCAACTACAATGAGCAGTTCTTC
TRBJ1-3 | TRBV30 | . | . | CAWGDSLSGNTIYF | TGTGCCTGGGGGGACTCCCTCTCTGGAAACACCATATATTTT